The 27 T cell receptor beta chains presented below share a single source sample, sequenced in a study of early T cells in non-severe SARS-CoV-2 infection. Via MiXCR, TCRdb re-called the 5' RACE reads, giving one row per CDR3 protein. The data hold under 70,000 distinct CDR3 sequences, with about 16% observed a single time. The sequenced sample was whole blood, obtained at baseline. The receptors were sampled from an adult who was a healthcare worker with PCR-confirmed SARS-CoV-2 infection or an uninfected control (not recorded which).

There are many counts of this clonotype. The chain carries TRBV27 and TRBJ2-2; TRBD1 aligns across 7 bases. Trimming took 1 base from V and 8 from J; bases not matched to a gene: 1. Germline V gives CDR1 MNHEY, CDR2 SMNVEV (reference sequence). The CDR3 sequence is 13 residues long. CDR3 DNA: TGTGCCAGCAGTTTATACAGGGGTGGGGAGCTGTTTTTT. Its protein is CASSLYRGGELFF.

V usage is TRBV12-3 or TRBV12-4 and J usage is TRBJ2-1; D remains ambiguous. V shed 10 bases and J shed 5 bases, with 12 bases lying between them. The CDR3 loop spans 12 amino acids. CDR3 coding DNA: TGTGCCACCACTCCCACCAACAATGAGCAGTTCTTC. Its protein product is CATTPTNNEQFF.

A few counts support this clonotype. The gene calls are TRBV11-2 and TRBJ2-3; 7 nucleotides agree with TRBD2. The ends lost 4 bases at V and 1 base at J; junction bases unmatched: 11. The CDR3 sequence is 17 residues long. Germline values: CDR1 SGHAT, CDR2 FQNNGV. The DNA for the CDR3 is TGTGCCAGCAGCTCAACGGGAGGCGGAACCCGCACAGATACGCAGTATTTT. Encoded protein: CASSSTGGGTRTDTQYF.

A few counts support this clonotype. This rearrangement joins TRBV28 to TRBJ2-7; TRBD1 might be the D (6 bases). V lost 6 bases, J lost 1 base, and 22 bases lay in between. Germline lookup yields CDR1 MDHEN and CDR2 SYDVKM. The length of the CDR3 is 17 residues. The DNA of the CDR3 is TGTGCCAGCAGCGACAGGCCGGCATGGGATTTATCCTACGAGCAGTACTTC. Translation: CASSDRPAWDLSYEQYF.

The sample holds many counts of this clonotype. The CDR3 reads CSVEDLETSSYNEQFF. CDR3 sequence (DNA): TGCAGCGTTGAAGATCTGGAGACTAGTTCCTACAATGAGCAGTTCTTC. The V gene is TRBV29-1, the J gene TRBJ2-1; D might be TRBD2 (6 bases). The V end lost 0 bases, the J end lost 1 base, and 13 bases lay between the germline ends. Per the germline V gene, CDR1 is SQVTM and CDR2 is ANQGSEA. The CDR3 is made up of 16 amino acids.

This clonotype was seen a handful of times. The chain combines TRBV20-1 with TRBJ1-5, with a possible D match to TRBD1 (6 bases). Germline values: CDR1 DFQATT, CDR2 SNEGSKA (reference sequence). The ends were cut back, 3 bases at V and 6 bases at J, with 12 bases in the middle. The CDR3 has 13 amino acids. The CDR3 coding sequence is TGCAGTGCTAGGGGGGGCATGGGTCAGCCCCAGCATTTT. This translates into CSARGGMGQPQHF.

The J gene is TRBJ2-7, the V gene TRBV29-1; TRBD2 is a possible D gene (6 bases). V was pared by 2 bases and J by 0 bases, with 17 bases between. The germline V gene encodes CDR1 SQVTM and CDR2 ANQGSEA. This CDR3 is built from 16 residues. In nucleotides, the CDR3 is TGCAGCGTTGAAAATCCGGGACGGGGGTCCTCCTACGAGCAGTACTTC. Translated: CSVENPGRGSSYEQYF.

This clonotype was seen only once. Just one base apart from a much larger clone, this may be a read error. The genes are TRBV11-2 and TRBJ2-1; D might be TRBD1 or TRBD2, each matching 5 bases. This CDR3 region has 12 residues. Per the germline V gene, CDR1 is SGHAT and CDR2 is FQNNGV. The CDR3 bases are TGTGTCAGCACCACGCTGGGGGATGAGCAGTTCTTC. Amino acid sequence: CVSTTLGDEQFF. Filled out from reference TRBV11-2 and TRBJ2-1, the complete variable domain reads EAGVAQSPRYKIIEKRQSVAFWCNPISGHATLYWYQQILGQGPKLLIQFQNNGVVDDSQLPKDRFSAERLKGVDSTLKIQPAKLEDSAVYLCVSTTLGDEQFFGPGTRLTVL.

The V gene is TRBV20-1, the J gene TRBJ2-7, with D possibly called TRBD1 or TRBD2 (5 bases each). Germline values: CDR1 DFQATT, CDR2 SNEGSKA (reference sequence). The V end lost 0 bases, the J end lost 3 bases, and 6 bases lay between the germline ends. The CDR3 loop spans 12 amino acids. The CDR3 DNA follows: TGCAGTGCTAGAGATGGGGGCTACGAGCAGTACTTC. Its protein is CSARDGGYEQYF.

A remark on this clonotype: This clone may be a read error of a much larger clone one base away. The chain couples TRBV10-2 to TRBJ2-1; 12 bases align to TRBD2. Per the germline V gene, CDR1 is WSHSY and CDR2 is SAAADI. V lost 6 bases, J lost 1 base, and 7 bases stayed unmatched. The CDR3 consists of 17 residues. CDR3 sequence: CASRASGGASSYNEQFF. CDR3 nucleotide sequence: TGCGCCAGCAGGGCTAGCGGGGGGGCCTCATCCTACAATGAGCAGTTCTTC.

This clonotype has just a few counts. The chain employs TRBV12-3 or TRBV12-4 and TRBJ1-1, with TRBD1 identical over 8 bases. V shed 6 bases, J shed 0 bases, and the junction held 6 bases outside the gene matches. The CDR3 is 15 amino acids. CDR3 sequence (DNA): TGTGCCAGCAGCCCACCGACAGGGGTGAACACTGAAGCTTTCTTT. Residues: CASSPPTGVNTEAFF.

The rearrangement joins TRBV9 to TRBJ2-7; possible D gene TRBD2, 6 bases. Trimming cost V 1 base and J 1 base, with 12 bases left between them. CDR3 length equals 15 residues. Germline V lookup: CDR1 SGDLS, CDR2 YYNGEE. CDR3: CASSVHSGPSYEQYF. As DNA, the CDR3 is TGTGCCAGCAGCGTACACAGCGGGCCTTCCTACGAGCAGTACTTC.

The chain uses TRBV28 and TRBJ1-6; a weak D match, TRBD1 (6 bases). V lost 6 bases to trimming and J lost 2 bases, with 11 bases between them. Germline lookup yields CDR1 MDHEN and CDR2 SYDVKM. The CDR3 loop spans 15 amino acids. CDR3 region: CASSLDRTYNSPLHF. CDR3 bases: TGTGCCAGCAGCCTAGACAGGACCTATAATTCACCCCTCCACTTT.

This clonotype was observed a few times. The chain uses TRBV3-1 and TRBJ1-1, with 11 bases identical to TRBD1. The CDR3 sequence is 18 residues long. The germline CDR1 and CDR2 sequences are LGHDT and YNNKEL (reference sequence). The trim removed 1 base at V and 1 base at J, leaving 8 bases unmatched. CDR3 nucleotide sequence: TGTGCCAGCAGCCAAGTGTGGATAGGACAGGGGGCGAACACTGAAGCTTTCTTT. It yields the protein CASSQVWIGQGANTEAFF.

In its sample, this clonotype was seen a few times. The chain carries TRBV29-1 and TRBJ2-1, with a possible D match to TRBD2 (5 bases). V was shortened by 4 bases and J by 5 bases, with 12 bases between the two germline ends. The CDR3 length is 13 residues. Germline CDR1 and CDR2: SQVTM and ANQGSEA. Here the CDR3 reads CSVGLIRDNEQFF. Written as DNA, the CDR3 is TGCAGCGTTGGACTAATCCGAGACAATGAGCAGTTCTTC.

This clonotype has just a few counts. In nucleotides, the CDR3 is TGTGCCTGGAATAGGGACACTTCTAATGAAAAACTGTTTTTT. Translating gives CAWNRDTSNEKLFF. This rearrangement joins TRBV30 to TRBJ1-4, with a tentative D call TRBD1 (6 bases). This CDR3 is 14 amino acids long. In germline, CDR1 is GTSNPN, CDR2 SVGIG (reference sequence). Trimming took off 4 bases at V and 3 bases at J, with 12 bases between the two ends.

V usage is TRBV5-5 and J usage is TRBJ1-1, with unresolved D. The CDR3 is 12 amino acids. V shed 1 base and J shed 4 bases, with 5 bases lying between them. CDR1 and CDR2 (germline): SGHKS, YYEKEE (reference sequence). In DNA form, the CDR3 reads TGTGCCAGCAGCTTGTTGGTCACTGAAGCTTTCTTT. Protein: CASSLLVTEAFF.

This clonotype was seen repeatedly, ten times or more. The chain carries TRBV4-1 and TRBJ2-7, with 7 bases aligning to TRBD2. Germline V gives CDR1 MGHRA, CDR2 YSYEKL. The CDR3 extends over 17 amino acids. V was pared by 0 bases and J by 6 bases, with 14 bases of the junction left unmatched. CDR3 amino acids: CASSQDTRGSILGEQYF. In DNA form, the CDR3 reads TGCGCCAGCAGCCAAGACACCCGCGGGAGCATTCTCGGCGAGCAGTACTTC.

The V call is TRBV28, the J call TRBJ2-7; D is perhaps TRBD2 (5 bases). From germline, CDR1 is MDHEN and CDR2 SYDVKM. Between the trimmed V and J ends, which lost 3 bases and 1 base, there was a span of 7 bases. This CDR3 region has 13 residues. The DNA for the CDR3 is TGTGCCAGCAGTTTCAGGACTTCCTACGAGCAGTACTTC. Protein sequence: CASSFRTSYEQYF.

The CDR3 loop reads CASSLGPSSSYEQYF. Written as DNA, the CDR3 is TGTGCCAGCTCTCTCGGGCCCTCAAGCTCCTACGAGCAGTACTTC. The rearrangement uses TRBV18 and TRBJ2-7; D unresolved. V was cut by 6 bases and J by 0 bases, with 15 bases left in between. Germline CDR1 KGHSH, CDR2 LQKENI. The CDR3 contains 15 residues.

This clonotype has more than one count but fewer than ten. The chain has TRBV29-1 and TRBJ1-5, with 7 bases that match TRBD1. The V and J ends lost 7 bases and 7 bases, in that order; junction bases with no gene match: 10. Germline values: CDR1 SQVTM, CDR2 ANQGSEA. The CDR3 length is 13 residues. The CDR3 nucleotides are TGCAGCGCTAGAGTGGACAGGACCCAGCCCCAGCATTTT. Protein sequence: CSARVDRTQPQHF.

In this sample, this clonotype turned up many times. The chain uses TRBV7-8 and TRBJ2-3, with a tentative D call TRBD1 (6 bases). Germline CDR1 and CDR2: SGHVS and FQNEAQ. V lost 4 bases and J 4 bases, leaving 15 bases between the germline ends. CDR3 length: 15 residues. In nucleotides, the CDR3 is TGTGCCAGCAGCTATCCCGGGACACCCGCAGATACGCAGTATTTT. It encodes CASSYPGTPADTQYF.

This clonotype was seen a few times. CDR3 loop: CASSNLAEQFF. As DNA, the CDR3 is TGTGCCAGCAGCAACCTAGCGGAGCAGTTCTTC. The rearrangement links TRBV7-8 to TRBJ2-1; TRBD2 might be the D (6 bases). V was pared by 5 bases and J by 10 bases, with 9 bases between. The CDR3 consists of 11 residues. Looked up from germline, CDR1 is SGHVS and CDR2 is FQNEAQ.

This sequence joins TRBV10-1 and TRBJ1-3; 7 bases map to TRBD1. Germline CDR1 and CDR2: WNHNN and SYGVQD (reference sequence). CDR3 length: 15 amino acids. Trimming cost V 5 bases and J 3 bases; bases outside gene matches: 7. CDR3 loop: CASSSLGDSGNTIYF. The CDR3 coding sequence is TGCGCCAGCAGTTCGCTAGGGGACAGTGGAAACACCATATATTTT.

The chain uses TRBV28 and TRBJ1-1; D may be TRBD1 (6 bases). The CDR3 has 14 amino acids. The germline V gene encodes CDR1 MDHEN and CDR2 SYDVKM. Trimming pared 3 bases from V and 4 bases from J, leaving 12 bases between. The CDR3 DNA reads TGTGCCAGCAGTTTTCAGGGGATGGTCACTGAAGCTTTCTTT. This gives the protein CASSFQGMVTEAFF. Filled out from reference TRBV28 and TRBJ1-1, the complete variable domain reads DVKVTQSSRYLVKRTGEKVFLECVQDMDHENMFWYRQDPGLGLRLIYFSYDVKMKEKGDIPEGYSVSREKKERFSLILESASTNQTSMYLCASSFQGMVTEAFFGQGTRLTVV.

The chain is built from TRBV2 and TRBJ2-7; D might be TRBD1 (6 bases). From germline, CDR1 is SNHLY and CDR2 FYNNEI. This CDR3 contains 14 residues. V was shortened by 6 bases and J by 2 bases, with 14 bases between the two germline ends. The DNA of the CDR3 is TGTGCCAGCAGCGAGGGGGTCACTACCTACGAGCAGTACTTC. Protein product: CASSEGVTTYEQYF.

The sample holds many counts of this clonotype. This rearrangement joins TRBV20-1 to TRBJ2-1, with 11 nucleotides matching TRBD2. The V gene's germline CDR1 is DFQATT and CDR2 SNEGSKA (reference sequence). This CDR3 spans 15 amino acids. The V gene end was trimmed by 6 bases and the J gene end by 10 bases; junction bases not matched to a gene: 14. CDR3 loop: CSADEPLAGGWEQFF. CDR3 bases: TGCAGTGCAGACGAACCCCTAGCGGGGGGATGGGAGCAGTTCTTC.